The 5 T cell receptor beta chains below were found in one sample sequenced in a study of cytomegalovirus exposure and HLA in healthy donors. Primers included in the PCR were 60 Vbeta and 13 Jbeta primers. This table comes from immunoSEQ multiplex PCR, and its TCRdb copy is limited to in-frame clones, with some not included. The table lists about 93,000 clones, 60% to 80% of them singletons. The material sequenced was PBMCs. Source of these receptors: a boy aged 5-17 years in good health and CMV-seronegative.

The V gene is TRBV2, the J gene TRBJ2-4; tentative D call: TRBD2 (6 bases). The germline V and J ends were trimmed by 6 bases and 2 bases, with 14 bases remaining between them. From germline, CDR1 is SNHLY and CDR2 FYNNEI. This CDR3 has 15 residues. CDR3 nucleotides: TGTGCCAGCAGGGAGGGTGGGGGTCCCAAAAACATTCAGTACTTC. Protein sequence: CASREGGGPKNIQYF.

The CDR3 loop reads CASSMGLETQYF. CDR3 sequence (DNA): TGTGCCAGTAGTATGGGGCTGGAGACCCAGTACTTC. The V and J genes are TRBV19 and TRBJ2-5, with D tentatively TRBD1 (5 bases). Deletions cut 3 bases from V and 5 bases from J, with 7 bases between. The V gene's germline CDR1 is LNHDA and CDR2 SQIVND (reference sequence). The CDR3 length is 12 residues. The full variable domain, its missing parts supplied by reference TRBV19 and TRBJ2-5, is DGGITQSPKYLFRKEGQNVTLSCEQNLNHDAMYWYRQDPGQGLRLIYYSQIVNDFQKGDIAEGYSVSREKKESFPLTVTSAQKNPTAFYLCASSMGLETQYFGPGTRLLVL.

The chain recombines TRBV5-1 with TRBJ1-2, with 7 bases that match TRBD1. Trimming at V came to 4 bases and at J to 4 bases, leaving 7 bases not matched to a gene. CDR3 length equals 14 residues. Germline V gene lookup returns CDR1 SGHRS and CDR2 YFSETQ. This CDR3 is CASSATGDRYGYTF. The CDR3 region has the DNA TGCGCCAGCAGCGCTACAGGGGATCGCTATGGCTACACCTTC.

The chain combines TRBV7-2 with TRBJ2-7, with 8 bases lining up with TRBD2. Per germline, CDR1 SGHTA and CDR2 FQGNSA. J was trimmed by 7 bases and V by 2 bases; bases with no gene match: 10. The CDR3 is 15 residues long. CDR3 nucleotide sequence: TGTGCCAGCAGCTTATCTGTGGGGCCGGGGGGGGAGCAGTACTTC. Translation gives CASSLSVGPGGEQYF.

In its sample, this clone was seen a few times. The rearrangement joins TRBV27 to TRBJ2-7, with a tentative D call TRBD1 (6 bases). V lost 5 bases and J 5 bases, leaving 16 bases between the germline ends. Germline-derived CDR1 and CDR2 are MNHEY and SMNVEV (reference sequence). The CDR3 extends over 14 amino acids. CDR3 in amino acids: CASSGQPTPNEQYF. The DNA of the CDR3 is TGTGCCAGCAGTGGACAGCCCACCCCCAACGAGCAGTACTTC.